This TCR beta chain originates from a study of Ad26.COV2.S vaccination and SARS-CoV-2 variants (dated by TCRdb to about 2021). With respect to the entire study: Vaccine-arm donors were drawn from COV1001, a multicentre, randomized, double-blind, placebo-controlled phase I-IIa trial of Ad26.COV2.S in healthy adults. The TCR-sequenced set comprised around 30 samples: some 19 Ad26.COV2.S vaccine recipients, 5 placebo recipients and 8 SARS-CoV-2 convalescent individuals. Participants in the trial were split at random into five groups of five each, receiving low-dose or high-dose Ad26.COV2.S once or twice, or else placebo on both occasions. Dosing of Ad26.COV2.S was intramuscular, at either 5x10^10 or 1x10^11 viral particles, delivered as one shot or as two shots spaced 56 days apart. Blinding of investigators to trial group allocation was maintained during experiments and outcome assessment. Sequencing of the TCRbeta repertoire served to evaluate the specificity and breadth of SARS-CoV-2-reactive T cell receptors following Ad26.COV2.S vaccination.

Overall study results and their limits: Spike-specific TCR breadth was higher in Ad26.COV2.S recipients than in placebo recipients (P = 0.0014). After vaccination, substantial breadth of spike-specific CD8+ and CD4+ T cell responses was reported. Comparable non-spike TCR breadth was observed between vaccine and placebo recipients, consistent with only spike being contained in the vaccine. The study was not powered for comparison of responses between vaccine doses or regimens. It was noted by the authors that total T cell responses may have been underestimated by the TCR breadth and depth analyses.

Trimming takes 3 bases from V and 3 bases from J, and the germline ends sit 2 bases apart. CDR1 and CDR2 were assigned from the germline V gene (reference sequence) as LNHNV and YYDKDF. From its cysteine to its phenylalanine, the CDR3 spans 12 amino acids. The CDR3 DNA has 36 bases and is translated from base 1. The immunoSEQ Assay was used to sequence TCRbeta CDR3 regions. After extraction, genomic DNA underwent amplification by bias-controlled multiplex PCR, followed by high-throughput sequencing. Turning to the authors' computational methods: To quantify the absolute abundance of every unique TCRbeta CDR3 region, sequences were collapsed and filtered. Usable DNA was measured by amplifying reference genes present in all nucleated cells, and TCRbeta template counts were normalized to that usable DNA to estimate T cell fraction. Repertoire TCRs were annotated as SARS-CoV-2-specific by exact matching of V gene, CDR3 amino acid sequence and J gene to a known reactive TCR set. MIRA supplied the reference SARS-CoV-2 TCR set, which was filtered for enrichment in COVID-19-positive ImmuneCODE repertoires so that public or cross-reactive TCRs were removed. Using the MIRA antigens, annotated TCRs were further analysed by specific ORF or by position within an ORF. Depth was the summed frequency of annotated unique rearrangements, while breadth was defined as annotated unique rearrangements over total unique productive rearrangements. Two-sided Wilcoxon rank-sum tests were applied when comparing TCR breadth between groups. The clones in this table, taken by TCRdb from immuneACCESS, are in-frame only. Not every clone is retained; where verified, under half of the shortfall comes from an unresolved V gene, and the cause of the rest is unknown. That table is the source of V, J and clone size, and D and trimming were worked out from the DNA. This sample lists about 440,000 clones; less than 95% were detected once. More than 3.5% of the sample goes to the ten largest clones.

What the treatment or condition label conveys for this sample: 19 received Ad26.COV2.S at low or high dose, single or two shots; about five received placebo; per-sample allocation not given. For vaccine and placebo recipients, the sequenced repertoires came from samples collected on day 63 after the first injection. Cohort 1b enrolled 25 to 30 adults aged 18-55 years at a single site in Boston, USA, between 29 July and 7 August 2020. As a vaccine, Ad26.COV2.S was a replication-incompetent adenovirus type 26 vector that expressed a prefusion-stabilized SARS-CoV-2 spike protein derived from the original Wuhan strain. For this clone: The antigen it recognizes is unknown. No per-base quality is available; no much larger clone lies one base away.

The sequences come from peripheral blood, collected in a trial of Ad26.COV2.S vaccine versus placebo. Rearrangement joined TRBV15 to TRBJ2-2; the D gene remains uncertain. The sequence was collected from a person between 18 and 65 years old who received the Ad26.COV2.S COVID-19 vaccine or a placebo. The sequenced DNA is TGTGCCACCAGCAGCGACACCGGGGAGCTGTTTTTT. Translated, it reads CATSSDTGELFF.